The 28 T cell receptor beta chains presented below share a single source sample, sequenced in a study of blood T cells in healthy people across ages. Alongside a J-beta primer mix, a sample-barcoded 5' primer served in a second PCR lasting roughly 7 to 11 cycles. TCRdb recomputed calls from the 5' RACE reads with MiXCR, one row per CDR3 protein. Of 600,000 or so distinct CDR3 sequences listed, about 28% were seen once; the top ten hold less than 20%. Sequenced input: blood. The receptors come from a woman aged 80 or older in good health.

The chain is built from TRBV18 and TRBJ2-7; D is ambiguous. CDR1 and CDR2 (germline): KGHSH, LQKENI. Trimming removed 2 bases at V and 7 bases at J, with 15 bases between. The CDR3 is made up of 14 amino acids. The CDR3 is CASSPGNRLGEQYF. CDR3 bases: TGTGCCAGCTCACCAGGTAACCGTCTGGGGGAGCAGTACTTC.

V is TRBV7-2 and J is TRBJ2-7, with D maybe TRBD1 (5 bases). Judging by the DNA end, TRBJ2-5 fits better; the J call may be wrong. CDR1 SGHTA and CDR2 FQGNSA come from the germline V gene. The CDR3 runs 14 residues. CDR3 sequence: CASSLSGFGETQYF. The CDR3 DNA reads as TGTGCCAGCAGCTTATCAGGGTTCGGGGAGACCCAGTACTTC.

V and J are TRBV20-1 and TRBJ1-2; the match to TRBD1 covers 9 bases. Germline V gene lookup returns CDR1 DFQATT and CDR2 SNEGSKA (reference sequence). The CDR3 length is 14 residues. After removal of 1 base from V and 4 bases from J, the junction contained 4 bases not matched to a gene. This chain's CDR3 is CSARAPGQGYGYTF. The CDR3 DNA is TGCAGTGCTAGAGCCCCGGGACAGGGCTATGGCTACACCTTC.

This clonotype was seen a single time. V and J are TRBV29-1 and TRBJ2-5; the D gene is possibly TRBD2 (6 bases). CDR3 size: 14 residues. CDR1 and CDR2 (germline): SQVTM, ANQGSEA. Trimming shortened V by 6 bases and J by 2 bases, and 16 bases separated the two germline ends. The CDR3, as DNA: TGCAGCGTAGCCGGGACTCACATTCAAGAGACCCAGTACTTC. This gives the protein CSVAGTHIQETQYF.

J is TRBJ1-2 and V is TRBV30; TRBD1 is a possible D gene (6 bases). The CDR3 runs 12 residues. The germline V gene has CDR1 GTSNPN and CDR2 SVGIG (reference sequence). With 2 bases removed from V and 5 bases from J, the gap between germline ends came to 9 bases. CDR3 loop: CAWSTGLYGYTF. The CDR3, as DNA: TGTGCCTGGAGTACAGGGTTATATGGCTACACCTTC.

This clonotype was seen more than once but under ten times. It may be a read error: a sequence one base away is much more abundant. This chain joins TRBV7-2 and TRBJ2-3, with TRBD2 matching 7 bases. This CDR3 region has 15 residues. CDR1 and CDR2 (germline): SGHTA, FQGNSA. The CDR3 DNA reads as TGTGCCAACAGCTTGGAGCGGGGCCGCACAGATACGCAGTATTTT. Translation gives CANSLERGRTDTQYF.

This clonotype was recorded at least ten times. The V and J genes are TRBV11-2 and TRBJ1-1; 8 nucleotides line up with TRBD1. This CDR3 is 14 amino acids long. Trimming cost V 5 bases and J 4 bases; bases outside gene matches: 6. Germline CDR1 and CDR2: SGHAT and FQNNGV. CDR3 bases: TGTGCCAGCAGCGCCAGACAGGGGATCACTGAAGCTTTCTTT. It encodes CASSARQGITEAFF.

Concerning this clonotype itself: A single base separates this from a much larger clone, so it may be a read error. The V gene is TRBV9, the J gene TRBJ2-1, with TRBD1 matching 7 bases. The DNA end is a closer match to TRBJ2-7, so the J assignment may be wrong. Looked up from germline, CDR1 is SGDLS and CDR2 is YYNGEE. CDR3 length equals 15 residues. Written as DNA, the CDR3 is TGTGCCAGCAGCGTAGTGACAGGGCAGTACAATGAGCAGTACTTC. It translates to CASSVVTGQYNEQYF.

A few counts support this clonotype. The genes are TRBV5-6 and TRBJ1-6; 8 bases fit TRBD1. Losses at the gene ends were 3 bases for V and 6 bases for J; bases not matched to a gene: 5. Germline V lookup: CDR1 SGHDT, CDR2 YYEEEE. The CDR3 is 15 residues long. CDR3 nucleotide sequence: TGTGCCAGCAGCTCCCGGGACAGGCCTAATTCACCCCTCCACTTT. Encoded protein: CASSSRDRPNSPLHF. The full variable domain, with the rest looked up from reference TRBV5-6 and TRBJ1-6, is DAGVTQSPTHLIKTRGQQVTLRCSPKSGHDTVSWYQQALGQGPQFIFQYYEEEERQRGNFPDRFSGHQFPNYSSELNVNALLLGDSALYLCASSSRDRPNSPLHFGNGTRLTVT.

In its sample, this clonotype was seen many times. The rearrangement uses TRBV20-1 and TRBJ1-6, with a possible D match to TRBD1 (5 bases). The CDR3 is made up of 16 amino acids. CDR1 and CDR2 (germline): DFQATT, SNEGSKA (reference sequence). V was pared by 3 bases and J by 0 bases, with 12 bases between. CDR3 in DNA: TGCAGTGCTAGTACTGGGGGGAGCTCCTATAATTCACCCCTCCACTTT. Its protein product is CSASTGGSSYNSPLHF.

This clonotype has at least ten counts. J is TRBJ2-6 and V is TRBV11-2; D gene unclear. CDR3 length: 17 residues. The germline CDR1 and CDR2 sequences are SGHAT and FQNNGV. Trimming removed 6 bases from V and 0 bases from J, with 15 bases in between. The CDR3: CASSLRSPGSGANVLTF. CDR3 DNA sequence: TGTGCCAGCAGTCTGCGTTCCCCTGGCTCTGGGGCCAACGTCCTGACTTTC.

This clonotype was observed a single time. This CDR3 is CASSHQRGGQETQYF. The CDR3 nucleotides are TGTGCCAGCAGCCACCAGCGGGGGGGACAAGAGACCCAGTACTTC. V usage is TRBV7-2 and J usage is TRBJ2-5, with TRBD2 identical over 10 bases. Germline lookup yields CDR1 SGHTA and CDR2 FQGNSA. V shed 5 bases and J 2 bases; nucleotides not matched to a gene: 5. The CDR3 runs 15 residues. Complete variable domain (other parts from reference TRBV7-2 and TRBJ2-5): GAGVSQSPSNKVTEKGKDVELRCDPISGHTALYWYRQSLGQGLEFLIYFQGNSAPDKSGLPSDRFSAERTGGSVSTLTIQRTQQEDSAVYLCASSHQRGGQETQYFGPGTRLLVL.

Ten or more counts support this clonotype. The V call is TRBV6-2 or TRBV6-3, the J call TRBJ2-7; no definite D call. V was clipped by 6 bases and J by 3 bases, with 9 bases between them. The CDR3 is 12 amino acids. The germline V gene encodes CDR1 MNHEY and CDR2 SVGEGT. The CDR3 is CASSNKVYEQYF. The CDR3 bases are TGTGCCAGCAGCAATAAGGTCTACGAGCAGTACTTC.

This clonotype turned up a few times. This sequence joins TRBV7-2 and TRBJ2-5; D might be TRBD1 (6 bases). The CDR3 is 16 amino acids. V shed 6 bases and J shed 5 bases, with 22 bases lying between them. From germline, CDR1 is SGHTA and CDR2 FQGNSA. CDR3: CASSTQGWGLRETQYF. In DNA form, the CDR3 reads TGTGCCAGCAGTACCCAAGGTTGGGGGCTTAGGGAGACCCAGTACTTC.

The chain carries TRBV29-1 and TRBJ1-5; tentatively, D is TRBD1 (6 bases). Germline CDR1 SQVTM, CDR2 ANQGSEA. The CDR3 is 13 residues long. Trimming removed 6 bases at V and 7 bases at J, with 16 bases between. For the CDR3, the DNA is TGCAGCGTGCTACAGGGTGAAGGACAGCCCCAGCATTTT. Translating gives CSVLQGEGQPQHF.

Points on this clonotype: This may stem from a read error, because a much larger clone lies one nucleotide away. The chain carries TRBV29-1 and TRBJ2-7; a weak D match, TRBD2 (6 bases). The germline V and J ends were trimmed by 5 bases and 7 bases, with 15 bases remaining between them. CDR1 SQVTM and CDR2 ANQGSEA come from the germline V gene. CDR3 length: 12 amino acids. The CDR3 nucleotides read TGCAGCGTTTCGACTAGTCCCAGTGAGCAGTACTTC. Translated: CSVSTSPSEQYF.

This clonotype was counted ten times or more. The V call is TRBV4-1, the J call TRBJ2-1; D is possibly TRBD2 (6 bases). Germline CDR1 MGHRA, CDR2 YSYEKL. V lost 0 bases, J lost 9 bases, and 15 bases lay in between. The CDR3 loop spans 15 amino acids. CDR3: CASSQEPGLKGEQFF. DNA of the CDR3: TGCGCCAGCAGCCAAGAGCCGGGACTTAAGGGTGAGCAGTTCTTC.

The V and J genes are TRBV20-1 and TRBJ2-1; TRBD2 agrees at 9 bases. CDR3 size: 17 residues. V was clipped by 3 bases and J by 0 bases; unmatched bases: 9. The germline gives CDR1 DFQATT, CDR2 SNEGSKA (reference sequence). CDR3 amino acids: CSASPGLAPRSYNEQFF. Here the CDR3 DNA reads TGCAGTGCTAGTCCGGGACTAGCCCCTCGCTCCTACAATGAGCAGTTCTTC.

Remarks on this clonotype: A much more abundant neighbour one base away suggests this may be a read error. The chain employs TRBV13 and TRBJ2-4, with TRBD1 matching over 8 bases. From germline, CDR1 is PRHDT and CDR2 FYEKMQ (reference sequence). The CDR3 has 15 amino acids. Trimming at V came to 5 bases and at J to 13 bases, leaving 16 bases not matched to a gene. The CDR3 nucleotides read TGTGCCAGCAGCAGGACCGGGACAGGCGATGAAGTCCAGTACTTC. Amino acid sequence: CASSRTGTGDEVQYF.

This clonotype was seen repeatedly, ten times or more. This rearrangement joins TRBV6-2 or TRBV6-3 to TRBJ1-4, with D perhaps matching TRBD1 (6 bases). Germline CDR1 and CDR2: MNHEY and SVGEGT. Deletions cut 11 bases from V and 7 bases from J, with 17 bases between. The CDR3 loop spans 13 amino acids. CDR3 nucleotides: TGTGCCCCCCGAAAGAAAGGGGGTGAAAAACTGTTTTTT. Translated: CAPRKKGGEKLFF.

Of note for this clonotype: An end of the junction differs from the germline gene, which may be a read error. The V call is TRBV7-2, the J call TRBJ2-1; 8 bases are a match to TRBD1. Germline V CDR1 and CDR2: SGHTA, FQGNSA. CDR3 length: 13 residues. DNA for the CDR3: TGCGCCAGCAGCCTGACGCGACAGGGGCAGCAGTTCTTC. Translated: CASSLTRQGQQFF.

In the case of this clonotype: A single base separates this from a much larger clone, so it may be a read error. CDR3 protein: CASCQERTVNQPQHF. Here the CDR3 DNA reads TGTGCCAGCTGCCAAGAACGCACCGTCAATCAGCCCCAGCATTTT. The rearrangement links TRBV4-2 to TRBJ1-5, with no clear D. Germline V gene lookup returns CDR1 LGHNA and CDR2 YNFKEQ. The CDR3 runs 15 residues.

On this clonotype: This may stem from a read error, because a much larger clone lies one nucleotide away. The chain employs TRBV28 and TRBJ2-1, with 7 bases fitting TRBD1. CDR1 MDHEN and CDR2 SYDVKM come from the germline V gene. The CDR3 spans 11 residues. Germline trimming cut 8 bases from V and 10 bases from J; bases unmatched to any gene: 5. Written as DNA, the CDR3 is TGTGCCAGCGCGGACAGGAGCGAGCAGTTCTTC. It specifies CASADRSEQFF.

CDR3 loop: CASSPDPAGRTEAFF. For the CDR3, the DNA is TGTGCCAGCAGCCCCGACCCAGCCGGGAGAACTGAAGCTTTCTTT. The rearrangement uses TRBV14 and TRBJ1-1; D is unclear. Germline CDR1 reads SGHDN; CDR2 reads FVKESK. The CDR3 consists of 15 residues. Trimming left V 4 bases short and J 5 bases short, with 17 bases between.

This clonotype was found many times. The V gene is TRBV7-9, the J gene TRBJ2-7; D perhaps matches TRBD2 (7 bases). This CDR3 contains 14 residues. The V and J ends lost 3 bases and 3 bases respectively, with 12 bases between them. CDR1 is SEHNR, CDR2 FQNEAQ, per germline (reference sequence). The CDR3 loop reads CASSLGGLVYEQYF. CDR3 nucleotides: TGTGCCAGCAGCTTGGGGGGGCTAGTCTACGAGCAGTACTTC.

The rearrangement links TRBV7-2 to TRBJ1-6; TRBD1 matches 7 bases. J was trimmed by 8 bases and V by 5 bases; bases with no gene match: 12. CDR1 and CDR2 from the germline V gene are SGHTA and FQGNSA. The CDR3 covers 16 residues. DNA for the CDR3: TGTGCCAGCAGCCTGACAGGACAGGCGAGGGATTCACCCCTCCACTTT. The encoded protein is CASSLTGQARDSPLHF. Drawing the rest from reference TRBV7-2 and TRBJ1-6, the complete variable domain is GAGVSQSPSNKVTEKGKDVELRCDPISGHTALYWYRQSLGQGLEFLIYFQGNSAPDKSGLPSDRFSAERTGGSVSTLTIQRTQQEDSAVYLCASSLTGQARDSPLHFGNGTRLTVT.

Notes on this clonotype: A much larger clone is a single base away; this may be a read error. The J gene is TRBJ2-5, the V gene TRBV7-2; 7 bases are shared with TRBD1. Germline lookup yields CDR1 SGHTA and CDR2 FQGNSA. The CDR3 loop spans 12 amino acids. The DNA of the CDR3 is TGTGCCGGCAGCATAGGGGGCGAGACCCAGTACTTC. It yields the protein CAGSIGGETQYF. Full variable domain (remainder filled in from reference TRBV7-2 and TRBJ2-5): GAGVSQSPSNKVTEKGKDVELRCDPISGHTALYWYRQSLGQGLEFLIYFQGNSAPDKSGLPSDRFSAERTGGSVSTLTIQRTQQEDSAVYLCAGSIGGETQYFGPGTRLLVL.

This rearrangement joins TRBV6-5 to TRBJ1-6; no definite D call. Trimming pared 4 bases from V and 7 bases from J, leaving 14 bases between. CDR1 and CDR2 from the germline V gene are MNHEY and SVGAGI. The CDR3 length is 15 residues. In DNA form, the CDR3 reads TGTGCCAGCAGTTTAGCACGCAAATCAAATTCACCCCTCCACTTT. It is translated as CASSLARKSNSPLHF.